This TCR beta chain was identified during a study of blood T cell repertoires in COVID-19. Background on the study: The origin of the acute and convalescent COVID-19 samples was the United States, Italy and Spain. The cDNA or gDNA used as material had been derived from T cells, B-cell-depleted T cells, or PBMCs.

Under the authors' procedure: Reference gene primer amplification gave nucleated cell count estimates. Data came from immunoSEQ multiplex PCR; TCRdb stores just in-frame clones and leaves some out. The D gene and trimming were derived from the DNA, and the V and J assignments and clone size from that table. Among about 160,000 clones listed, approximately 84% were seen once. The CDR3 runs 13 residues. Trimming stripped 4 bases from V and 14 bases from J, with 15 bases between. Germline V CDR1 and CDR2: SGHTA, FQGNSA. The chain uses TRBV7-2 and TRBJ1-6; no definite D call. This sequence originates from a middle-aged man who had recovered from COVID-19. The material sequenced was peripheral blood. The CDR3 spells CASSSLRSLALHF. In DNA form, the CDR3 reads TGTGCCAGCAGCTCCCTGAGGTCCCTAGCCCTCCACTTT.